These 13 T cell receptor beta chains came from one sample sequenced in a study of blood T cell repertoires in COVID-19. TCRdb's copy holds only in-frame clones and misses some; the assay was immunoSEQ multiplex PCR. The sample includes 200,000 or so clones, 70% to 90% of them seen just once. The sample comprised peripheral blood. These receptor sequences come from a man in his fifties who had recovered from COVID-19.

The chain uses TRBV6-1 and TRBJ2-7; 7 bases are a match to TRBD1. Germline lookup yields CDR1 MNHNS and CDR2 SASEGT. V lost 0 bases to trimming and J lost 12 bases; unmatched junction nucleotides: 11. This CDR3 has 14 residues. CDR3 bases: TGTGCCAGCAGTGAAGCCGGGACAGCCCCATGGTGGTACTTC. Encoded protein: CASSEAGTAPWWYF.

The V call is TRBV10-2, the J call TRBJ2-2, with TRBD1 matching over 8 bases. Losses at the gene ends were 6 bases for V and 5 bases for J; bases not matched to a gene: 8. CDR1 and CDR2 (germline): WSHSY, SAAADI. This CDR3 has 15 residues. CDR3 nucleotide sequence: TGCGCCAGCAGCCCGGACAGGGTGGGAACCGGGGAGCTGTTTTTT. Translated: CASSPDRVGTGELFF.

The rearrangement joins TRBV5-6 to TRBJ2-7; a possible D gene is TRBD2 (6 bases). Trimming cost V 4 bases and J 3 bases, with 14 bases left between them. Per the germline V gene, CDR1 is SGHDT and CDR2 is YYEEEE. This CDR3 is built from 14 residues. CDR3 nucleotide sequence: TGTGCCAGCAGCCGAGCGGGCACCGTCTACGAGCAGTACTTC. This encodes CASSRAGTVYEQYF.

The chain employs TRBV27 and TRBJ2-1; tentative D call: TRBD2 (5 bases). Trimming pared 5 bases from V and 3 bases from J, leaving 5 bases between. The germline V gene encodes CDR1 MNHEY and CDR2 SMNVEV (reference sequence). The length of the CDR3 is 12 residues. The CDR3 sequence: CASSRDYNEQFF. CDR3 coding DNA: TGTGCCAGCAGTCGGGACTACAATGAGCAGTTCTTC.

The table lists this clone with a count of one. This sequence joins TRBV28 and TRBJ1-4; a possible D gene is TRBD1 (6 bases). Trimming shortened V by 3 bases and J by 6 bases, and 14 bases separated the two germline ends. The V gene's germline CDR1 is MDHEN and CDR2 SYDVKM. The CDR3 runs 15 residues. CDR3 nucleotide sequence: TGTGCCAGCAGTTTGGGAGGGGGGGTCTATGAAAAACTGTTTTTT. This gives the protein CASSLGGGVYEKLFF. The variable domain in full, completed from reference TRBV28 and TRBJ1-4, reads DVKVTQSSRYLVKRTGEKVFLECVQDMDHENMFWYRQDPGLGLRLIYFSYDVKMKEKGDIPEGYSVSREKKERFSLILESASTNQTSMYLCASSLGGGVYEKLFFGSGTQLSVL.

CDR3 sequence reads: CASSDRDSLNQPQHF. The CDR3 coding sequence is TGCGCCAGCAGTGACCGGGACAGTTTAAATCAGCCCCAGCATTTT. The V gene is TRBV10-2, the J gene TRBJ1-5; 7 bases map to TRBD1. The CDR3 is 15 residues long. Germline CDR1 reads WSHSY; CDR2 reads SAAADI. Trimming at V came to 3 bases and at J to 4 bases, leaving 6 bases not matched to a gene.

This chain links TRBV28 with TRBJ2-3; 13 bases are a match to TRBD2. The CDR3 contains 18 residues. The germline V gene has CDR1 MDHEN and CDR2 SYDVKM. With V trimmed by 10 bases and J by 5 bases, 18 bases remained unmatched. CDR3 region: CATLFWTSGSVGIDTQYF. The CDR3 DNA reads TGTGCCACCCTCTTTTGGACTAGCGGGAGCGTGGGAATAGATACGCAGTATTTT.

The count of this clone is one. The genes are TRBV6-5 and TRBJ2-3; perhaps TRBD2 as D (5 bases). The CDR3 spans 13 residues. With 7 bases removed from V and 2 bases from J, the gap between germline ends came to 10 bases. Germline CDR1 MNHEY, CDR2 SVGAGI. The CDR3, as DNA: TGTGCCAGCACGGTCGGGGACACAGATACGCAGTATTTT. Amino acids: CASTVGDTDTQYF.

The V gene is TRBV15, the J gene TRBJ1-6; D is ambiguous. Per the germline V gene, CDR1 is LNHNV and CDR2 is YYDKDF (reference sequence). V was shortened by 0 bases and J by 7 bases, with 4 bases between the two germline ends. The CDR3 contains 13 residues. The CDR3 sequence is CATSRDKNSPLHF. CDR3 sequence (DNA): TGTGCCACCAGCAGAGATAAAAATTCACCCCTCCACTTT.

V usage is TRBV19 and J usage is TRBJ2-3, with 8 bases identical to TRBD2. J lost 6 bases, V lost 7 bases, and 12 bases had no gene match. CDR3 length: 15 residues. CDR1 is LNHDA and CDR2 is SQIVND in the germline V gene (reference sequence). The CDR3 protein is CASTPGLGPFDTQYF. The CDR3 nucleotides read TGTGCCAGTACCCCGGGACTAGGCCCGTTTGATACGCAGTATTTT.

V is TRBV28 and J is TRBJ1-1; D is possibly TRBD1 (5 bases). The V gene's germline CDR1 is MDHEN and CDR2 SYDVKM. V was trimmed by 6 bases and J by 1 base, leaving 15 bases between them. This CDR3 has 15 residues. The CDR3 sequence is CASRAYQGANTEAFF. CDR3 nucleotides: TGTGCCAGCAGAGCCTATCAGGGTGCGAACACTGAAGCTTTCTTT.

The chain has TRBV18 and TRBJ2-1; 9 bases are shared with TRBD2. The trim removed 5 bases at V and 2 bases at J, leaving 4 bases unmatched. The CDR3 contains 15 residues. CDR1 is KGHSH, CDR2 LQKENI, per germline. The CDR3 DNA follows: TGTGCCAGCTCAATAGCGGGAGTGGCCTACAATGAGCAGTTCTTC. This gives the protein CASSIAGVAYNEQFF. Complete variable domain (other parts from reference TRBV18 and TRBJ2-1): NAGVMQNPRHLVRRRGQEARLRCSPMKGHSHVYWYRQLPEEGLKFMVYLQKENIIDESGMPKERFSAEFPKEGPSILRIQQVVRGDSAAYFCASSIAGVAYNEQFFGPGTRLTVL.

CDR3 nucleotide sequence: TGTGCCAGCAGCACTCAACCGGGTAACACCGGGGAGCTGTTTTTT. Translation gives CASSTQPGNTGELFF. V gene TRBV7-9 combines with J gene TRBJ2-2; D is unclear. V was pared by 5 bases and J by 2 bases, with 12 bases between. CDR3 length: 15 amino acids. Germline assignment: CDR1 SEHNR and CDR2 FQNEAQ (reference sequence).